This T cell receptor beta chain was captured in a study of cytomegalovirus exposure and HLA in healthy donors (dated by TCRdb to the late 2010s). In terms of the full investigation: An earlier analysis of several hundred of the donors reported approximately 270 Gb of sequence data and around 120 million unique TCR beta sequences from around 200 million T cells. About 280 gigabases of sequencing data and some 85 million unique TCR sequences were included in an early release covering around 600 HLA-typed donors. Among the roughly 400 genotyped donors, more than 70% belonged to the genetic ancestry cluster associated with self-reported Caucasian donors. The study was designed to test whether signatures of past pathogen exposure could be identified by cataloging public T cell receptors. Using immunosequencing, the study profiled T cell repertoires from about 620 subjects and related those repertoires to cytomegalovirus serostatus. A separate validation cohort of about 110 different subjects was used in addition to the 666-subject first cohort. To predict cytomegalovirus infection status, the study combined high-throughput TCR immunosequencing, statistical association of individual TCRs with disease status, and machine learning. A later analysis re-analyzed previously published TCR beta repertoires from 600 to 850 donors and added high-resolution HLA genotyping to study TCR occurrence patterns. Rather than using new phenotypic data, the later analysis identified candidate immune exposures from TCR beta sequences and from how often those sequences occurred across donors. In an earlier analysis of roughly 580 of the donors, high-throughput TCR beta sequencing was used to judge whether each TCR beta V gene segment behaved as functional or pseudogenic. Donor age, sex, ethnicity and CMV serostatus were compiled together with the repertoire data. A later genetic analysis took genome-wide SNP genotypes for about 65% of the 666 donors and used that subset as a discovery cohort. Every discovery cohort repertoire had been produced on one sequencing platform. HLA typing included class I and class II loci at four-digit resolution. The number of typed donors differed by locus: about 629-630 for A, B, C, DRB1 and DQB1; some 540 for DQA1; around 610 for DPA1; and about 450 for DPB1. Several DR-DQ haplotypes were treated as single units for association and clustering because of strong linkage in the cohort. On average, roughly 250,000 unique TCR beta nucleotide sequences were sequenced per donor among fewer than 500 genotyped donors of the cohort, with 15% to 20% of those sequences being non-productive.

In total, 630 or so healthy bone marrow donors made up the cohort. At the time of sampling, every cohort member was nominally healthy, though immune exposures that went unrecorded were likely present. The donor tested CMV seronegative and was one of the 352 seronegative cohort members. Each donor provided a peripheral blood sample, and peripheral blood mononuclear cells were used for TCR beta sequencing. The Qiagen DNeasy Blood Extraction Kit was used to extract genomic DNA from the blood cell samples. Preparation of the library involved the immunoSEQ multiplex PCR assay. A mixture of 60 forward primers for TCR Vbeta segments and 13 reverse primers for TCR Jbeta segments was used in the multiplex PCR. A multiplex PCR assay on genomic DNA amplified the CDR3 region of rearranged TCR beta genes. The Illumina HiSeq System was used to sequence the amplified TCR beta libraries as 87-base-pair reads. Concerning the study's data processing: A later analysis counted about 80 million unique TCR beta chains across the 550 to 800 repertoires, and some 11 million of these chains were shared by at least two donors. A nearest-neighbor algorithm error-corrected the raw reads and collapsed the reads into unique sequences, merging closely related sequences to remove PCR and sequencing errors. To assign V, D and J gene segments, CDR3 sequences were aligned to IMGT reference sequences. Each retained sequence needed at least a six-nucleotide match to both a V gene segment and a J gene segment. A rearrangement was called productive if the CDR3 had no stop codons and remained in frame with V and J, and every other rearrangement was called non-productive. Following IMGT convention, CDR3 was defined as the stretch from the second conserved V-encoded cysteine up to the conserved J-encoded phenylalanine. Sequences without an unambiguous match to a single V gene segment were excluded from the earlier analysis of 500 to 700 of the donors. An earlier analysis of a few hundred of the donors classified V segments as functional when productive rearrangements were above 56.7% and as segregating when the standard deviation between donors was above 5%. A statistical classification framework was built for diagnosing cytomegalovirus status from the catalog of TCR beta chain sequences. V and J gene assignment, in a later analysis, came from comparing TCR nucleotide sequences with IMGT/GENE-DB human TR gene sequences. Using the TCRdist pipeline, a later analysis assigned CDR3 sequences along with most-parsimonious VDJ recombination scenarios. In a later analysis, each TCR beta chain was defined by its CDR3 amino acid sequence together with its V-gene family, and reads without a unique V-gene family were excluded. As a way to deal with suspected cross-contamination and a sequencing artifact, a later analysis dropped 450 to 700 nucleotide sequences that were highly shared and had low generation probability. In a later analysis, a clonal expansion index was calculated for each public chain from normalized within-repertoire ranks of inferred template counts. In a later analysis, generation probabilities were computed with a VDJ recombination model fitted to out-of-frame rearrangements, and the resulting probabilities were checked against IGoR. A later analysis scored TCR-TCR, TCR-HLA and TCR-CMV co-occurrence with hypergeometric tests, applying a repertoire-size bias correction to TCR pairs. A later analysis estimated false discovery rates by permuting HLA or CMV assignments 20 times. In a later analysis, co-occurring TCRs were grouped using DBSCAN, and TCRdist sequence similarity was added for clustering within HLA-allele-positive subsets. Repertoires with fewer than 30,000 or more than 120,000 public chains, plus five repertoires with anomalous nucleotide sharing, were excluded from co-occurrence clustering. The source is immuneACCESS, and TCRdb retained only in-frame sequences with V and J called. Part of the clones is not carried over; for the studies checked, unresolved V genes explain less than half of this, and the remainder is unexplained. V, J and clone size derive from that table, while D and trimming were established from the DNA sequence. Across this sample there are roughly 56,000 clones, with approximately 89% seen only once. The ten largest clones take up about 1.5% of the sample.

Here is what the overall study found, with its caveats: According to a later analysis, parvovirus B19, influenza, CMV and Epstein-Barr virus appeared linked to several top co-occurrence clusters. Roughly uniform sequencing depth across donors was assumed in presence/absence analyses, although this assumption may not hold. When HLA alleles, especially DR and DQ, strongly co-occurred, TCR associations were difficult to assign to individual alleles. A few of the identified cytomegalovirus-associated TCR beta chains were confirmed in vitro to be specific for cytomegalovirus antigens. The earlier analysis of approximately 560 of the donors excluded approximately 15 rarely observed V segments, including chromosome 9 orphons, because counts were too low. In an earlier analysis of 587 of the donors, most TCR beta V segments appeared in productive rearrangements about 90% or about 30% of the time, broadly matching IMGT annotations. The 87-base-pair reads could not distinguish some IMGT-functional V segments, including TRBV6-2 and TRBV6-3, so those segments were excluded. Linkage disequilibrium might explain the correlated functional status among segregating V segments, but an unknown experimental factor could not be excluded. The sequencing pipeline was judged likely to have produced a cluster of highly shared sequence variants as a technical artifact. Most CMV-associated TCR beta chains appeared to be HLA-restricted in a later analysis, and the HLA associations seemed to be driven largely by CMV exposure. Cytomegalovirus status was reported to be diagnosed by the classifier with high specificity and sensitivity in both the original and validation cohorts. In a later analysis, the rate of TCR association differed among HLA loci, with DRB1 alleles having the most associated TCRs and HLA-C alleles having the fewest. For the cohort, immune exposure information was limited to CMV serostatus. In a later genetic analysis, fewer N-insertions in productive TCRs were reported among donors in an Asian-associated ancestry cluster than the approximately 710-donor mean. In a later analysis, HLA-associated TCR beta chains showed more clonal expansion and lower generation probabilities than non-associated chains that were equally common. Because HLA typing was missing for some donors at each locus, association tests included only the typed subset. The cohort was sequenced for TCR beta chains only, and without alpha or paired-chain data the features that could be detected were limited. A further reported finding was that TCR beta sequences accurately predicted the HLA-A and HLA-B alleles for most subjects in the first cohort. At a false discovery rate of 0.05, a later analysis linked 15,000 to 20,000 TCR beta sequences to specific HLA alleles. A later genetic analysis associated a missense DCLRE1C variant with V-gene and J-gene trimming of TCR beta chains, and an independent cohort replicated the association. Most TCR sequences were observed very rarely across donors, whereas some public TCRs were present in many individuals. It was suggested by the authors that the approach could potentially be generalized to other disease states and immunological phenotypes. In the study, 150 to 200 TCR beta chains were listed as associated with cytomegalovirus.

A remark on this clone: Its specific antigen is unknown. Base-call qualities are not available, and no considerably larger clone is one nucleotide away. The sample carries other DNA sequences with the same CDR3.

The CDR3 runs 13 residues from the cysteine to the phenylalanine. Only the CDR3 DNA is retained, 39 bases long and in frame from the first base. CDR1 is given as SNHLY and CDR2 as FYNNEI, both from the germline V gene. V loses 6 bases at its end and J loses 4 bases; junction bases beyond the gene matches: 2. Sequencing was performed on PBMCs. This sequence originates from a man aged 18 to 29 in good health and CMV-seronegative. The sequence is built from TRBV2 and TRBJ2-1; 8 nucleotides in the junction match TRBD2. The base sequence is TGTGCCAGCAGCGGGGGGGAGTACAATGAGCAGTTCTTC. It is translated as CASSGGEYNEQFF.